The rows below give T cell receptor beta chains drawn from one sample of a study of OX40 agonist ivuxolimab in advanced cancers. Profiled with immunoSEQ multiplex PCR; TCRdb holds only in-frame clones, not every one. The sample lists 70,000 to 90,000 clones, 75% to 90% occurring once. This sample comprised CD4+ or CD8+ T cells sorted from blood, obtained in a trial of the OX40 agonist ivuxolimab. All receptors come from an adult with an advanced solid tumor such as melanoma, head and neck, liver or kidney cancer. CDR3s include the opening cysteine and the closing phenylalanine or tryptophan. A D gene is named only where the DNA matches it firmly. Clone size is stated in some rows and not others, as once, few, many or a class when expanded.

V gene	clone size	J gene	D gene	CDR3 DNA	CDR3 protein
TRBV4-1	NA	TRBJ1-1	NA	TGCGCCAGCAGCCAAGATCCCCAAGGTGACACTGAAGCTTTCTTT	CASSQDPQGDTEAFF
TRBV5-6	once	TRBJ2-7	TRBD1	TGTGCCAGCAGCTTGGGGGACAGTAGCTACGAGCAGTACTTC	CASSLGDSSYEQYF
TRBV2	NA	TRBJ1-4	TRBD1	TGTGCCAGCCTTCGGACAGGAGTCAATGAAAAACTGTTTTTT	CASLRTGVNEKLFF
TRBV9	NA	TRBJ1-3	NA	TGTGCCAGCAGCGTTTCCGGGTCCAACTCTGGAAACACCATATATTTT	CASSVSGSNSGNTIYF
TRBV10-3	NA	TRBJ2-3	NA	TGTGCCATCCAGAAGGCGGCCCCGCCGGATACGCAGTATTTT	CAIQKAAPPDTQYF
TRBV6-1	NA	TRBJ2-7	NA	TGTGCCAGCAGTGAAATTCTCGGCTACGAGCAGTACTTC	CASSEILGYEQYF
TRBV19	once	TRBJ2-3	TRBD2	TGTGCCAGTAGTATAGTTGGACCTAGCGGGGGGTCTGATACGCAGTATTTT	CASSIVGPSGGSDTQYF
TRBV28	NA	TRBJ2-3	TRBD2	TGTGCCAGCAGTGATGGGACTAGCGGGGGTGCTACAACAGATACGCAGTATTTT	CASSDGTSGGATTDTQYF
TRBV21-1	once	TRBJ2-7	NA	TGTGCCAGCAGCAAAGCGGGGGGGACTAGTGAGGACGAGCAGTACTTC	CASSKAGGTSEDEQYF
TRBV4-1	NA	TRBJ1-1	NA	TGCGCCAGCAGCCAAGGGTGGGGGCTGGGGAACACTGAAGCTTTCTTT	CASSQGWGLGNTEAFF
TRBV28	NA	TRBJ2-1	TRBD1	TGTGCCAGCAGACCAAGGACAGGGAGAGTCTACAATGAGCAGTTCTTC	CASRPRTGRVYNEQFF
TRBV5-8	NA	TRBJ1-1	TRBD1	TGTGCCAGCAGCGCGACACAGGGGACCACTGAAGCTTTCTTT	CASSATQGTTEAFF
TRBV19	NA	TRBJ1-5	TRBD1	TGTGCCAGTAGTCAAGGACAGGGAGGGGTGAAGCCCCAGCATTTT	CASSQGQGGVKPQHF
TRBV5-1	NA	TRBJ2-1	TRBD1	TGCGCCAGCAGCTTAGCAGGGGGCACCTACAATGAGCAGTTCTTC	CASSLAGGTYNEQFF
TRBV20-1	NA	TRBJ2-3	NA	TGCAGTGCTAGAGTCGGGGATACGCAGTATTTT	CSARVGDTQYF
TRBV9	NA	TRBJ1-1	NA	TGTGCCAGCAGCCAACTGGGGGGGTCTAATACAGAGAACACTGAAGCTTTCTTT	CASSQLGGSNTENTEAFF
TRBV28	NA	TRBJ2-1	TRBD2	TGTGCCAGCAGTAGCGGGATATCAATCGGCAATGAGCAGTTCTTC	CASSSGISIGNEQFF
TRBV29-1	NA	TRBJ1-2	NA	TGCAGCGTTAACCTGGGCAATGGCTACACCTTC	CSVNLGNGYTF
TRBV7-3	NA	TRBJ2-7	NA	TGTGCCAGCAGCTCCTACGGACAGTACGAGCAGTACTTC	CASSSYGQYEQYF
TRBV28	NA	TRBJ2-2	NA	TGTGCCAGCAGTTGGGGAGTCGGGGAGCTGTTTTTT	CASSWGVGELFF
TRBV2	NA	TRBJ1-2	NA	TGTGCCAGCAGTGTCCCTTTTTGGGACGCCGTAGGCTACACCTTC	CASSVPFWDAVGYTF
TRBV7-2	once	TRBJ2-7	TRBD1	TGTGCCAGCAGCCGGGACAGGGGGTTTTACGAGCAGTACTTC	CASSRDRGFYEQYF